This entry concerns a single TCR beta chain. Its antigen remains unknown. Method: immunoSEQ multiplex PCR; TCRdb's copy keeps in-frame clones and lacks some. In the table there are tens of thousands of clones, approximately 93% of which are singletons. Germline CDR1 SGHTS, CDR2 YDEGEE. The V segment lost 0 bases and the J segment 5 bases; nucleotides outside the gene matches: 4. There are 14 residues in the CDR3. These data originate in a study of circulating and synovial CD4+ cells in juvenile arthritis. Regarding the study as a whole: Circulating pathogenic-like lymphocytes shared a substantially higher fraction of CDR3 sequences with synovium than bulk blood. The pathogenic-like versus bulk T cell difference escaped Vbeta family analysis. T cell genome counts differed by at least an order of magnitude between CPL and CD4 samples.

The sample taken for sequencing was CD4+ T cells from blood. The rearrangement uses TRBV5-8 and TRBJ1-2; TRBD1 agrees at 7 bases. This sequence was found in a human donor with juvenile idiopathic arthritis. CDR3 nucleotides: TGTGCCAGCAGCTTGGGACAGGGTAGATATGGCTACACCTTC. Translation gives CASSLGQGRYGYTF.